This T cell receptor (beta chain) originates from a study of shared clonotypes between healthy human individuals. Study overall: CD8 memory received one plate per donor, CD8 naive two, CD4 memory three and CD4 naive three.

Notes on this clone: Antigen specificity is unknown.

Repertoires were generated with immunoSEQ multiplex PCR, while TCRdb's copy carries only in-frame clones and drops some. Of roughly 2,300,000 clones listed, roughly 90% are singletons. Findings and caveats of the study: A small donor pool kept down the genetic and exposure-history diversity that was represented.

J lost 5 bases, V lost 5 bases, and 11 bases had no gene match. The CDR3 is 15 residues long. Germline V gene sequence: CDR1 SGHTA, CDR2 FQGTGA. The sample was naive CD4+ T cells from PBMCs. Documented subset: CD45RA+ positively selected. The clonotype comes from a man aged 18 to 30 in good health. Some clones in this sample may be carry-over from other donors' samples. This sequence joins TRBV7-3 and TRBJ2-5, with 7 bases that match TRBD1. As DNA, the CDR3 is TGTGCCAGCAGCACCTCCGGGACAGAAGGCGAGACCCAGTACTTC. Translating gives CASSTSGTEGETQYF.